This T cell receptor (beta chain) was obtained from a study of vaccination and CD4 T cells after COVID-19. Study-wide results and limits: Convalescent patients displayed a median roughly 90% of reactive clones emerging only post-vaccination.

This clonotype was found a few times. The antigen is undetermined. Cultured CD4+ T cell DNA was sequenced using the Oncomine TCR Beta short-read assay. Using the QIAamp micro DNA kit, genomic DNA was extracted from the CD4+ T cells that had been cultured. TCRdb recomputed calls from the PCR reads with MiXCR, one row per CDR3 protein. The sample carries more than 20,000 distinct CDR3 sequences, roughly 46% recorded once. CDR1 is SGHAT, CDR2 FQNNGV, per germline. Trimming at V came to 4 bases and at J to 3 bases, leaving 4 bases not matched to a gene. The CDR3 is 14 residues long. Time point indicated: late sampling 161 to 241 days after vaccination in a few convalescent patients. Treatment indicated: approximately nine-day PBMC culture with coronavirus spike peptide pools or control peptides (ViraFEST assay). Scientists separated out CD4+ T cells through negative selection following 10 days in culture.

V is TRBV11-2 and J is TRBJ2-5, with 8 bases matching TRBD1. The sequence was obtained from a human donor who had recovered from COVID-19. This material consisted of CD4+ T cells from blood, cultured in vitro, taken about 7 months after SARS-CoV-2 vaccination. The CDR3 protein is CASSSNRGKETQYF. CDR3 bases: TGTGCCAGCAGCTCTAACAGGGGGAAAGAGACCCAGTACTTC.